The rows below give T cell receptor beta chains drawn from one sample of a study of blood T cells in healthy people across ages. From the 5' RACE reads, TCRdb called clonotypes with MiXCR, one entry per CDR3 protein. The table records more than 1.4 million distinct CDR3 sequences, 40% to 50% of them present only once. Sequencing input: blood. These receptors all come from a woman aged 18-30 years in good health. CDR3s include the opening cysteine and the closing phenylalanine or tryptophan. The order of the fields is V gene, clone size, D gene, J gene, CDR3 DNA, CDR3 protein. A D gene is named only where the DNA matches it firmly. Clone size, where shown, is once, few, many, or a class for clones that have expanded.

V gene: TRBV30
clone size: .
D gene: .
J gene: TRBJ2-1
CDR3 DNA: TGTGCCTGCGGACTACCCACCTACAATGAGCAGTTCTTC
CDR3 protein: CACGLPTYNEQFF

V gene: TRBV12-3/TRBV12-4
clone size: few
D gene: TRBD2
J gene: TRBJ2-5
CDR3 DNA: TGTGCCAGCAGATTTGGGACTAGCGGGCAAGAGACCCAGTACTTC
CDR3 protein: CASRFGTSGQETQYF

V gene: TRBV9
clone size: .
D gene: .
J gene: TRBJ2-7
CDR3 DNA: TGTGCCAGCAGCGCAGATCCGGCGGGATCGGGGGAGCAGTACTTC
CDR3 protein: CASSADPAGSGEQYF

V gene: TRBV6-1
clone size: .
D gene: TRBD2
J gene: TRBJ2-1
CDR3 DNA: TGTGCCAGCAGTGAATTGGTGTTAGCGGGGGGTTACGAGCAGTTCTTC
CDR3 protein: CASSELVLAGGYEQFF

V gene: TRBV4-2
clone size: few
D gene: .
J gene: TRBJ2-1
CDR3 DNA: TGTGCCAGCAGCCAAGATGAGGCTGGGGATGAGCAGTTCTTC
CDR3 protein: CASSQDEAGDEQFF

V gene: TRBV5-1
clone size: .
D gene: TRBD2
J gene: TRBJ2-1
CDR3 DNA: TGCGCCAGCAGCCCCCAAGTACTGGGGGGGAGCTCCTACAATGAGCAGTTCTTC
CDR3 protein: CASSPQVLGGSSYNEQFF

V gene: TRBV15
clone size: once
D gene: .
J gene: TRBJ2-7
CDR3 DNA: TGTGCCACCAGCAGAGGAGGTGAGACCTCCTACGAGCAGTACTTC
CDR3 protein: CATSRGGETSYEQYF

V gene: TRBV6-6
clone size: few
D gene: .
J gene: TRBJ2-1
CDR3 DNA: TGTGCCAGCACCCATCGGGCGGCAGGGAAGTCCTACAATGAGCAGTTCTTC
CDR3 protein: CASTHRAAGKSYNEQFF

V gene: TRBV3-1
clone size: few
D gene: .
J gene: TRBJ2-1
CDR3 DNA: TGTGCCAGCAGCCAAGAAATACGGGTATACAATGAGCAGTTCTTC
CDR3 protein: CASSQEIRVYNEQFF

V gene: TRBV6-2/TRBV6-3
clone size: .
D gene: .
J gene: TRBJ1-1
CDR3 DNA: TGTGCCAGCAGTGACTACTTGGACACTGAAGCTTTCTTT
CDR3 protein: CASSDYLDTEAFF

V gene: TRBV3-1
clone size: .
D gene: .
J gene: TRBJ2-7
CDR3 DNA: TGTGCCGGCAGCCACGCCACTACGAACGAGCAGTACTTC
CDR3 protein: CAGSHATTNEQYF